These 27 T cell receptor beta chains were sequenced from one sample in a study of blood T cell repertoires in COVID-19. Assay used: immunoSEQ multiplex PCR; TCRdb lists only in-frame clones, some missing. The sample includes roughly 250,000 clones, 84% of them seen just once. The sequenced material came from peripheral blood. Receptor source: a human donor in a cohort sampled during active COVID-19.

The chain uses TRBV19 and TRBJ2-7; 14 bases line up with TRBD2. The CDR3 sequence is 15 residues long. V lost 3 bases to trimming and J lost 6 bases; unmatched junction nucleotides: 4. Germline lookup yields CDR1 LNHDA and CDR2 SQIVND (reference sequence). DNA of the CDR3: TGTGCCAGTAGTATGGGGACTAGCGGGAGTTCCGAGCAGTACTTC. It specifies CASSMGTSGSSEQYF.

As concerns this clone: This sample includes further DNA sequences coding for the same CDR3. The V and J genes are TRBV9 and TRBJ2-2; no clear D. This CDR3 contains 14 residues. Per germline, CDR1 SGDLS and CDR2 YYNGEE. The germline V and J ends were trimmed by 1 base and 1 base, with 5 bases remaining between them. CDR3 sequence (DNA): TGTGCCAGCAGCGTAACGGGGAACACCGGGGAGCTGTTTTTT. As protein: CASSVTGNTGELFF.

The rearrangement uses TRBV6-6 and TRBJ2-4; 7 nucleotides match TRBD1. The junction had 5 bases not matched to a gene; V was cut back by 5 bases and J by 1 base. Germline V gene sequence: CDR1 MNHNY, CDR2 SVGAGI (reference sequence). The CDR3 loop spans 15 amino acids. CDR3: CASSPLTGAKNIQYF. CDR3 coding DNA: TGTGCCAGCAGTCCCCTGACAGGGGCCAAAAACATTCAGTACTTC.

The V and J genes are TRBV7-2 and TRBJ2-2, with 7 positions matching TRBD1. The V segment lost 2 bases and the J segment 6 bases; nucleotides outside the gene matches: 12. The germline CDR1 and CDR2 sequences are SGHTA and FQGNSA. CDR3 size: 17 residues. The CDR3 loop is CASSLLVRRTGSGELFF. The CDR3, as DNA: TGTGCCAGCAGCTTACTGGTCAGGCGGACAGGATCCGGGGAGCTGTTTTTT.

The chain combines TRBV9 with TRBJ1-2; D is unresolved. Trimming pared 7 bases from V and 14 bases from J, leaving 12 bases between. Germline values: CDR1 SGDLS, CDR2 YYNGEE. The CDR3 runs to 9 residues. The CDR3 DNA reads TGTGCCAGCTCAGCGTTTGGAACCTTC. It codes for CASSAFGTF.

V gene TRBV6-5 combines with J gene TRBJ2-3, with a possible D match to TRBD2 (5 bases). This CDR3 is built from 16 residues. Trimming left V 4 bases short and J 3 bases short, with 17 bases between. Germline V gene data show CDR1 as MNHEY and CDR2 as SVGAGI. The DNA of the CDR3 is TGTGCCAGCAGTTTACGGGGATACAGTCAGACAGATACGCAGTATTTT. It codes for CASSLRGYSQTDTQYF.

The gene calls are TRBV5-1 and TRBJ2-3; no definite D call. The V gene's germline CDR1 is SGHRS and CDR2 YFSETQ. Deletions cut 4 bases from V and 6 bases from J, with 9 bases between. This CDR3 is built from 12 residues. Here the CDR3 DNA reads TGCGCCAGCAGCCTCGGTCTTGATACGCAGTATTTT. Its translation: CASSLGLDTQYF.

DNA for the CDR3: TGTGCCAGCAGCCAAGATTGGGGGACAGGGACAGAGACCCAGTACTTC. It encodes CASSQDWGTGTETQYF. The chain joins TRBV14 to TRBJ2-5, with 9 positions matching TRBD1. The CDR3 sequence is 16 residues long. V lost 0 bases, J lost 4 bases, and 6 bases stayed unmatched. Per the germline V gene, CDR1 is SGHDN and CDR2 is FVKESK.

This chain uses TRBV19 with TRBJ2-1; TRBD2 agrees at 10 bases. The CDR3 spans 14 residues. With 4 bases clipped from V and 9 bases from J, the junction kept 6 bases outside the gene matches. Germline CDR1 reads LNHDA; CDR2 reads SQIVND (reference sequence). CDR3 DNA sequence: TGTGCCAGTAGTACAGCGGGGGGGCCTCGTGAGCAGTTCTTC. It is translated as CASSTAGGPREQFF.

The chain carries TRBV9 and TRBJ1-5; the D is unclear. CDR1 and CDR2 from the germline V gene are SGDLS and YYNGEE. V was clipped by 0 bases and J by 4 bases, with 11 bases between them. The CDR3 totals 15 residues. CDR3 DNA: TGTGCCAGCAGCGTAGGGAGTGGGTGGAATCAGCCCCAGCATTTT. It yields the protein CASSVGSGWNQPQHF.

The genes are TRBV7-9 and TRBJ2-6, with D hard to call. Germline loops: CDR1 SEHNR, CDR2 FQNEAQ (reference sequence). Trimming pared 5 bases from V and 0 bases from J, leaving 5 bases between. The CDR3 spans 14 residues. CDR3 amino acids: CASSPGSGANVLTF. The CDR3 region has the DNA TGTGCCAGCAGCCCAGGCTCTGGGGCCAACGTCCTGACTTTC.

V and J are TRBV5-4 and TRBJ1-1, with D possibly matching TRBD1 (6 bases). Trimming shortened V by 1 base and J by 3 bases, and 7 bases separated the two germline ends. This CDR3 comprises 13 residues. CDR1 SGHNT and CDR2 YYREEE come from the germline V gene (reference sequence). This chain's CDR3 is CASSLRQDTEAFF. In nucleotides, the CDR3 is TGTGCCAGCAGCTTGAGACAGGACACTGAAGCTTTCTTT. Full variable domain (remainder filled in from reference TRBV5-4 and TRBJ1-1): ETGVTQSPTHLIKTRGQQVTLRCSSQSGHNTVSWYQQALGQGPQFIFQYYREEENGRGNFPPRFSGLQFPNYSSELNVNALELDDSALYLCASSLRQDTEAFFGQGTRLTVV.

The CDR3 sequence is CASSQPGVGGYTF. The CDR3 DNA reads TGCGCCAGCAGCCAACCAGGGGTAGGAGGCTACACCTTC. The V and J genes are TRBV4-1 and TRBJ1-2; possibly TRBD1 for D (6 bases). Germline CDR1 reads MGHRA; CDR2 reads YSYEKL. The CDR3 covers 13 residues. Trimming took 2 bases from V and 8 from J, leaving 12 bases between them.

The CDR3 DNA reads TGTGCCAGCAGTTTAGGACAAAATGAGCAGTTCTTC. Protein sequence: CASSLGQNEQFF. The rearrangement links TRBV12-3 or TRBV12-4 to TRBJ2-1; D is ambiguous. Trimming left V 1 base short and J 7 bases short, with 5 bases between. The CDR3 length is 12 residues.

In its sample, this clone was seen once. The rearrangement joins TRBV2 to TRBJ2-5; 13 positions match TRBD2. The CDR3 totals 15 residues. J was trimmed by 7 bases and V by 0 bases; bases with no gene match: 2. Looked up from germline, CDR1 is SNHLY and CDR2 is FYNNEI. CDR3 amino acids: CASSEARTSGRTQYF. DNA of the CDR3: TGTGCCAGCAGTGAAGCCCGGACTAGCGGGAGGACCCAGTACTTC.

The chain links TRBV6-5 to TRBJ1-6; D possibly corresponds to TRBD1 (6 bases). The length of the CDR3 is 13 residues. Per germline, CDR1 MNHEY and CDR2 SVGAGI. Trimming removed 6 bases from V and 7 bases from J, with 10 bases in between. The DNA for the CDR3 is TGTGCCAGCAGCCCAGGGGTGAATTCACCCCTCCACTTT. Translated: CASSPGVNSPLHF.

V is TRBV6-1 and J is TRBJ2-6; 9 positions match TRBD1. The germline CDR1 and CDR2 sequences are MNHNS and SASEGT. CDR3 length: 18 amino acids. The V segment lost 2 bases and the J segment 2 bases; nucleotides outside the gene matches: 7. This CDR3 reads CASSEIGTGQTGANVLTF. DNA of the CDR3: TGTGCCAGCAGTGAAATCGGGACAGGGCAGACTGGGGCCAACGTCCTGACTTTC.

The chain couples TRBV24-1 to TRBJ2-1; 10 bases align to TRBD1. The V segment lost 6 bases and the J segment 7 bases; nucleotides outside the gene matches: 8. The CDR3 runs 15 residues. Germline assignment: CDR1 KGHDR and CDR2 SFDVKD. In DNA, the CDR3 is TGTGCCACCAGTAGAGGGACAGGGGTATTAAATGAGCAGTTCTTC. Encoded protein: CATSRGTGVLNEQFF.

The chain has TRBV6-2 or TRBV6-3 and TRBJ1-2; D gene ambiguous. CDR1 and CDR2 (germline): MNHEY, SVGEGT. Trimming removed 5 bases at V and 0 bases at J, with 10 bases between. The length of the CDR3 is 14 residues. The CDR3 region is CASSAAVANYGYTF. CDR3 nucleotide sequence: TGTGCCAGCAGTGCGGCGGTGGCTAACTATGGCTACACCTTC.

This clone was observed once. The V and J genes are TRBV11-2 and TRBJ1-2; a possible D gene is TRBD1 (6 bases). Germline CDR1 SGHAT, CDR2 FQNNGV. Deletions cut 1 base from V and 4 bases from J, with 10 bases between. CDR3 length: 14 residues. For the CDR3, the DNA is TGTGCCAGCAGCTTAGCACAGGGCACCTATGGCTACACCTTC. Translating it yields CASSLAQGTYGYTF.

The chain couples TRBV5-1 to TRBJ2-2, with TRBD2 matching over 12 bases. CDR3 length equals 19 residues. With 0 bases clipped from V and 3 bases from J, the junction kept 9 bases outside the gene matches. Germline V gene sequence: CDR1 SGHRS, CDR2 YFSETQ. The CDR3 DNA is TGCGCCAGCAGCTTGGCCACGCTAGCGGGAGGGCCTGACACCGGGGAGCTGTTTTTT. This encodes CASSLATLAGGPDTGELFF. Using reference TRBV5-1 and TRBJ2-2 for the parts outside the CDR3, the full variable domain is KAGVTQTPRYLIKTRGQQVTLSCSPISGHRSVSWYQQTPGQGLQFLFEYFSETQRNKGNFPGRFSGRQFSNSRSEMNVSTLELGDSALYLCASSLATLAGGPDTGELFFGEGSRLTVL.

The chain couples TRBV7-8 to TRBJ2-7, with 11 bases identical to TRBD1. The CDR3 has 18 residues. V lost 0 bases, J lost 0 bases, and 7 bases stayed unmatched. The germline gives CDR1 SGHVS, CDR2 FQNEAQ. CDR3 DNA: TGTGCCAGCAGCTTAGCAGGGACAGGGGGACGGCGCTCCTACGAGCAGTACTTC. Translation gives CASSLAGTGGRRSYEQYF.

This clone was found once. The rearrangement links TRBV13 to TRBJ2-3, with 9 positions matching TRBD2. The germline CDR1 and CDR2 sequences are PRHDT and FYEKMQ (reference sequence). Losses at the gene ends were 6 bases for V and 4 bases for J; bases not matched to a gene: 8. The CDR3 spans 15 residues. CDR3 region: CASRAGTSLADTQYF. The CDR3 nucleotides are TGTGCCAGCAGGGCCGGGACTAGCTTGGCAGATACGCAGTATTTT.

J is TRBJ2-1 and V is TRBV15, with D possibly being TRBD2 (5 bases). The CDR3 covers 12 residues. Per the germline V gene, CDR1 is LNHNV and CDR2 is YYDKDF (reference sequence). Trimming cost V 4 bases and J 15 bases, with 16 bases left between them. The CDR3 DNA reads TGTGCCACCAGCACCCTGACACGGAGGCTGTTCTTC. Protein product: CATSTLTRRLFF.

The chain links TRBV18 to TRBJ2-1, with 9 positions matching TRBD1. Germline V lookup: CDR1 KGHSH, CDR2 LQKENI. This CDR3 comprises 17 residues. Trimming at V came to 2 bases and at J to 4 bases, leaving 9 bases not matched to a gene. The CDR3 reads CASSPKPRGTGYNEQFF. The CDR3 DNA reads TGTGCCAGCTCACCAAAACCCCGCGGGACAGGGTACAATGAGCAGTTCTTC.

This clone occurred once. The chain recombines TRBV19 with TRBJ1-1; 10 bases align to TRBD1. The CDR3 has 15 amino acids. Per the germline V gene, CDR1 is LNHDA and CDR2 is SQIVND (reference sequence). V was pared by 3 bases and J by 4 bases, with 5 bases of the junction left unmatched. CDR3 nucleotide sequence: TGTGCCAGTAGTATCGGGGACAGGGGAGGCACTGAAGCTTTCTTT. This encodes CASSIGDRGGTEAFF.

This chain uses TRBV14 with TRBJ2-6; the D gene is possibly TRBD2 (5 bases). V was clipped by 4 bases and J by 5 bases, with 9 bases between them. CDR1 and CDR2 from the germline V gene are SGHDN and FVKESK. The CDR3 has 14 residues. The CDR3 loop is CASSPYGRANVLTF. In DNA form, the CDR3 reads TGTGCCAGCAGCCCCTACGGGAGGGCCAACGTCCTGACTTTC.